This record covers a single T cell receptor beta chain. The antigen remains undetermined. This specimen comes from a study of shared clonotypes between healthy human individuals. Study-wide points: Richness estimates generally favored naive over memory subsets. Clonotype sharing across donors was expected to vary with sequencing depth.

Researchers ran the assay at a deep level. Method: immunoSEQ multiplex PCR; TCRdb's copy keeps in-frame clones and lacks some. The data show 2 million to 2.5 million clones, almost 96% seen once. V was clipped by 0 bases and J by 5 bases; unmatched bases: 10. The length of the CDR3 is 16 residues. Germline V lookup: CDR1 SGHRS, CDR2 YFSETQ. The TCR sequence derives from a man aged 18 to 29 in good health. Specimen: naive CD4+ T cells sorted from blood. Subset given: CD45RA+ positively selected. V gene TRBV5-1 combines with J gene TRBJ2-7, with TRBD1 identical over 8 bases. In DNA, the CDR3 is TGCGCCAGCAGCTTGGCCGTCCGGACAGGGACCAACGAGCAGTACTTC. It codes for CASSLAVRTGTNEQYF.